This T cell receptor (beta chain) was sequenced in a study of blood T cell repertoires in COVID-19. At the level of the study: Specimens from acute and convalescent COVID-19 originated in the United States, Italy and Spain.

The sample holds one count of this clone. The method was immunoSEQ multiplex PCR; TCRdb's version includes in-frame clones alone and lacks a portion of them. The data contain about 83,000 clones, just over 85% of them seen just once; the ten biggest clones take up about 20%. Germline V gene data show CDR1 as KGHSH and CDR2 as LQKENI. The CDR3 is 14 amino acids. The V gene lost 6 bases and the J gene lost 3 bases, with 12 bases spanning the gap. What was sequenced was peripheral blood. This sequence joins TRBV18 and TRBJ2-1; D not certain. The sequence was obtained from a woman aged 80 or over in a cohort sampled during active or convalescent COVID-19. The CDR3 DNA is TGTGCCAGCTCGCTCTCCGGAGACTACAATGAGCAGTTCTTC. This encodes CASSLSGDYNEQFF.